Each of the 32 T cell receptor beta chains below was sequenced from the same sample in a study of chemoradiotherapy in HPV16-positive cancers. Sequencing was performed with immunoSEQ multiplex PCR; in TCRdb, only in-frame clones are kept and a portion is missing. Found here are approximately 27,000 clones, approximately 84% of them singletons; the top ten hold less than 6%. The sequencing used blood, collected from a patient who underwent chemoradiotherapy. The receptor set was obtained from a human donor with HPV-associated anogenital cancer.

A single count supports this clone. This chain uses TRBV7-9 with TRBJ2-3, with D maybe TRBD1 (6 bases). The CDR3 is 16 amino acids. CDR1 and CDR2 (germline): SEHNR, FQNEAQ (reference sequence). The V end was cut by 1 base, the J end by 5 bases, with 16 bases between. The CDR3 DNA follows: TGTGCCAGCAGCTTAGGTATACAGGGAGCCGGAGATACGCAGTATTTT. This codes for CASSLGIQGAGDTQYF.

J is TRBJ1-3 and V is TRBV9, with no clear D. CDR1 is SGDLS and CDR2 is YYNGEE in the germline V gene. V gave up 0 bases and J gave up 2 bases, with 6 bases separating them. The CDR3 has 14 residues. CDR3 region: CASSVVSTGNTIYF. CDR3 bases: TGTGCCAGCAGCGTAGTGAGTACTGGAAACACCATATATTTT.

The chain recombines TRBV28 with TRBJ1-4, with a possible D match to TRBD1 (6 bases). The CDR3 spans 16 residues. V was clipped by 8 bases and J by 5 bases, with 21 bases between them. Germline V gives CDR1 MDHEN, CDR2 SYDVKM. The chain's CDR3 is CASSTVNRARNEKLFF. CDR3 coding DNA: TGTGCCAGCTCGACCGTAAACAGGGCCAGAAATGAAAAACTGTTTTTT.

The chain recombines TRBV7-2 with TRBJ1-2; 9 positions match TRBD1. The CDR3 runs 17 residues. After removal of 5 bases from V and 4 bases from J, the junction contained 14 bases not matched to a gene. Germline loops: CDR1 SGHTA, CDR2 FQGNSA. This chain's CDR3 is CASSPGTGYEGGYGYTF. The DNA for the CDR3 is TGTGCCAGCAGCCCCGGGACAGGGTATGAAGGGGGCTATGGCTACACCTTC. The full variable domain, completed using reference TRBV7-2 and TRBJ1-2, is GAGVSQSPSNKVTEKGKDVELRCDPISGHTALYWYRQSLGQGLEFLIYFQGNSAPDKSGLPSDRFSAERTGGSVSTLTIQRTQQEDSAVYLCASSPGTGYEGGYGYTFGSGTRLTVV.

The chain's CDR3 is CASSAGTSKISDTQYF. CDR3 coding DNA: TGTGCCAGCAGCGCAGGGACTAGTAAAATCTCAGATACGCAGTATTTT. This sequence joins TRBV5-6 and TRBJ2-3; 8 bases line up with TRBD2. The V gene's germline CDR1 is SGHDT and CDR2 YYEEEE. The CDR3 is 16 residues long. V was pared by 4 bases and J by 4 bases, with 11 bases of the junction left unmatched.

This chain uses TRBV5-6 with TRBJ2-3, with 11 bases that match TRBD2. The junction had 12 bases not matched to a gene; V was cut back by 1 base and J by 2 bases. The CDR3 contains 19 residues. Germline V gene sequence: CDR1 SGHDT, CDR2 YYEEEE. CDR3 sequence: CASSLTSGGTRQNTDTQYF. The CDR3 DNA sequence: TGTGCCAGCAGCTTGACTAGCGGGGGAACCAGACAAAACACAGATACGCAGTATTTT.

This chain connects TRBV10-3 to TRBJ1-1; 8 bases fit TRBD1. J lost 10 bases, V lost 7 bases, and 8 bases had no gene match. The CDR3 extends over 12 amino acids. Germline CDR1 reads ENHRY; CDR2 reads SYGVKD. In DNA, the CDR3 is TGTGCCATCATTCCCACAGGGGGATCAGCTTTCTTT. As protein: CAIIPTGGSAFF.

The V gene is TRBV5-4, the J gene TRBJ2-7; the D gene is possibly TRBD1 (6 bases). The germline V and J ends were trimmed by 3 bases and 2 bases, with 15 bases remaining between them. The CDR3 is made up of 15 amino acids. The germline CDR1 and CDR2 sequences are SGHNT and YYREEE (reference sequence). The CDR3 nucleotides read TGTGCCAGCAGCTACCTGGAGACAGGACCCTACGAGCAGTACGTC. Amino acid sequence: CASSYLETGPYEQYV.

The rearrangement joins TRBV10-3 to TRBJ2-7, with D perhaps matching TRBD1 (6 bases). The CDR3 is made up of 14 amino acids. Between the trimmed V and J ends, which lost 6 bases and 2 bases, there was a span of 14 bases. In germline, CDR1 is ENHRY, CDR2 SYGVKD. CDR3 protein: CAISPQGSAYEQYV. The CDR3 nucleotides are TGTGCCATCAGCCCACAGGGAAGTGCCTACGAGCAGTACGTC.

This clone was counted a single time. This chain joins TRBV10-2 and TRBJ1-5; D remains ambiguous. The CDR3 is 13 residues long. The germline V and J ends were trimmed by 5 bases and 3 bases, with 8 bases remaining between them. Germline CDR1 reads WSHSY; CDR2 reads SAAADI. The CDR3 DNA is TGCGCCAGCAGTCCTTCCATCAATCAGCCCCAGCATTTT. Translating gives CASSPSINQPQHF.

V is TRBV9 and J is TRBJ2-3; tentatively, D is TRBD1 or TRBD2 (5 bases each). CDR1 and CDR2 from the germline V gene are SGDLS and YYNGEE. The CDR3 has 14 residues. The ends were cut back, 0 bases at V and 3 bases at J, with 8 bases in the middle. The CDR3 bases are TGTGCCAGCAGCGTAGGGGGGTGGACAGATACGCAGTATTTT. Translated, it gives CASSVGGWTDTQYF.

This chain's CDR3 is CASTGQGALFF. CDR3 nucleotides: TGCGCCAGCACCGGACAGGGGGCCTTGTTTTTT. The rearrangement links TRBV10-1 to TRBJ1-4; the match to TRBD1 covers 11 bases. The germline V gene encodes CDR1 WNHNN and CDR2 SYGVQD (reference sequence). This CDR3 comprises 11 residues. The J segment lost 15 bases and the V segment lost 7 bases, leaving 4 bases of the junction unmatched.

The chain has TRBV28 and TRBJ1-2; the D is unclear. Per the germline V gene, CDR1 is MDHEN and CDR2 is SYDVKM. The V gene lost 4 bases and the J gene lost 2 bases, with 14 bases spanning the gap. There are 15 residues in the CDR3. The DNA of the CDR3 is TGTGCCAGCAGTTCCCCGCAGGTCGGCAACTATGGCTACACCTTC. Translated, it gives CASSSPQVGNYGYTF.

Only one count was recorded for this clone. The chain employs TRBV6-1 and TRBJ1-3; 8 bases agree with TRBD1. The germline CDR1 and CDR2 sequences are MNHNS and SASEGT. The V segment lost 6 bases and the J segment 1 base; nucleotides outside the gene matches: 5. The CDR3 totals 15 residues. The CDR3 DNA sequence: TGTGCCAGCAGGTACGACAGGGGATCTGGAAACACCATATATTTT. It codes for CASRYDRGSGNTIYF.

V and J are TRBV18 and TRBJ1-5, with D possibly matching TRBD1 (6 bases). The CDR3 loop spans 17 amino acids. Trimming cost V 2 bases and J 2 bases, with 16 bases left between them. The germline V gene encodes CDR1 KGHSH and CDR2 LQKENI. This CDR3 is CASSPGGVRVGNQPQHF. The CDR3, as DNA: TGTGCCAGCTCACCAGGGGGCGTTCGGGTGGGCAATCAGCCCCAGCATTTT.

The CDR3 protein is CASSLRAGGYEQFF. CDR3 DNA: TGTGCCAGCAGCTTAAGGGCGGGGGGGTATGAGCAGTTCTTC. The chain joins TRBV11-2 to TRBJ2-1, with 9 bases matching TRBD2. This CDR3 has 14 residues. The V segment lost 2 bases and the J segment 8 bases; nucleotides outside the gene matches: 4. Germline lookup yields CDR1 SGHAT and CDR2 FQNNGV.

This chain uses TRBV5-8 with TRBJ1-1; unclear D gene. V lost 2 bases and J lost 0, with 11 bases in between. CDR1 and CDR2 (germline): SGHTS, YDEGEE. The CDR3 covers 15 residues. The CDR3 DNA reads as TGTGCCAGCAGCTTTGTGACAAGATTGAACACTGAAGCTTTCTTT. It is translated as CASSFVTRLNTEAFF.

The J gene is TRBJ2-7, the V gene TRBV7-2; the D is unclear. Trimming removed 5 bases from V and 2 bases from J, with 22 bases in between. CDR3 length: 17 residues. Germline CDR1 and CDR2: SGHTA and FQGNSA. CDR3 in amino acids: CASSLDVYGLRPYEQYV. CDR3 nucleotide sequence: TGTGCCAGCAGCCTAGATGTATACGGGCTACGGCCCTACGAGCAGTACGTC.

Here the CDR3 reads CASSESGLNSPLHF. The DNA of the CDR3 is TGTGCCAGCAGTGAATCGGGACTTAATTCACCCCTCCACTTT. The chain employs TRBV6-1 and TRBJ1-6, with D perhaps matching TRBD1 (5 bases). CDR1 and CDR2 (germline): MNHNS, SASEGT. The CDR3 contains 14 residues. V lost 2 bases and J 6 bases, leaving 8 bases between the germline ends.

The rearrangement uses TRBV29-1 and TRBJ2-5; 8 positions agree with TRBD2. Germline values: CDR1 SQVTM, CDR2 ANQGSEA. The CDR3 loop spans 19 amino acids. Trimming took 0 bases from V and 0 from J; bases not matched to a gene: 15. DNA for the CDR3: TGCAGCGTTGAAGATCGGGTTCGAATTAGCGGGGTACACCAAGAGACCCAGTACTTC. Its protein is CSVEDRVRISGVHQETQYF.

J is TRBJ2-2 and V is TRBV30, with a tentative D call TRBD1 (6 bases). From germline, CDR1 is GTSNPN and CDR2 SVGIG (reference sequence). The CDR3 spans 19 residues. Trimming cost V 0 bases and J 2 bases, with 22 bases left between them. In DNA, the CDR3 is TGTGCCTGGAGTGTACTTTGGGACACCGAGACCTTAAACACCGGGGAGCTGTTTTTT. This encodes CAWSVLWDTETLNTGELFF. Combining the CDR3 with reference TRBV30 and TRBJ2-2 gives the whole variable domain SQTIHQWPATLVQPVGSPLSLECTVEGTSNPNLYWYRQAAGRGLQLLFYSVGIGQISSEVPQNLSASRPQDRQFILSSKKLLLSDSGFYLCAWSVLWDTETLNTGELFFGEGSRLTVL.

The chain combines TRBV5-6 with TRBJ2-2, with D perhaps TRBD1 (5 bases). Germline loops: CDR1 SGHDT, CDR2 YYEEEE. The CDR3 spans 14 residues. Trimming shortened V by 4 bases and J by 7 bases, and 14 bases separated the two germline ends. The CDR3 is CASSIDSFGGELFF. In DNA form, the CDR3 reads TGTGCCAGCAGCATCGACAGTTTCGGCGGGGAGCTGTTTTTT. The full variable domain, its missing parts supplied by reference TRBV5-6 and TRBJ2-2, is DAGVTQSPTHLIKTRGQQVTLRCSPKSGHDTVSWYQQALGQGPQFIFQYYEEEERQRGNFPDRFSGHQFPNYSSELNVNALLLGDSALYLCASSIDSFGGELFFGEGSRLTVL.

The rearrangement uses TRBV19 and TRBJ2-1, with D possibly being TRBD2 (6 bases). The CDR3 spans 16 residues. Trimming cost V 0 bases and J 8 bases, with 17 bases left between them. Germline lookup yields CDR1 LNHDA and CDR2 SQIVND (reference sequence). The CDR3 protein is CASSIDPTSLFDEQFF. The CDR3 region has the DNA TGTGCCAGTAGTATAGACCCGACTAGTTTATTCGATGAGCAGTTCTTC.

The table lists this clone with a count of one. The genes are TRBV19 and TRBJ1-5; D ambiguous. Germline V gives CDR1 LNHDA, CDR2 SQIVND (reference sequence). CDR3 size: 13 residues. The V gene lost 3 bases and the J gene lost 11 bases, with 14 bases spanning the gap. The CDR3 nucleotides are TGTGCCAGTAGTATTAATTGGGGAGAGACCCAGCATTTT. Protein: CASSINWGETQHF.

The chain uses TRBV27 and TRBJ1-5; TRBD1 aligns across 8 bases. Germline V gene lookup returns CDR1 MNHEY and CDR2 SMNVEV (reference sequence). The V gene end was trimmed by 6 bases and the J gene end by 0 bases; junction bases not matched to a gene: 7. This CDR3 region has 16 residues. CDR3 DNA sequence: TGTGCCAGCAGACCCGGCGGACAGGGTAGCAATCAGCCCCAGCATTTT. It encodes CASRPGGQGSNQPQHF.

Only a few counts were recorded for this clone. J is TRBJ1-2 and V is TRBV2; D is uncertain. V lost 4 bases to trimming and J lost 0 bases, with 12 bases between them. The CDR3 is 15 residues long. CDR1 SNHLY and CDR2 FYNNEI come from the germline V gene. CDR3 DNA: TGTGCCAGCAGTGTCGGACTTTCGCCTAACTATGGCTACACCTTC. Protein: CASSVGLSPNYGYTF.

V gene TRBV14 combines with J gene TRBJ2-5; 12 bases line up with TRBD2. V lost 1 base to trimming and J lost 1 base; unmatched junction nucleotides: 7. Germline loops: CDR1 SGHDN, CDR2 FVKESK. The CDR3 has 18 amino acids. The CDR3 region is CASSQAPGTSGPQETQYF. The CDR3, as DNA: TGTGCCAGCAGCCAAGCCCCCGGGACTAGCGGGCCCCAAGAGACCCAGTACTTC.

This chain links TRBV5-1 with TRBJ2-3; no reliable D call. CDR3 length: 15 residues. Germline V gene lookup returns CDR1 SGHRS and CDR2 YFSETQ. The V and J ends lost 1 base and 0 bases respectively, with 9 bases between them. The CDR3: CASSLILGSTDTQYF. In DNA, the CDR3 is TGCGCCAGCAGCTTGATTCTAGGGAGCACAGATACGCAGTATTTT.

The chain couples TRBV11-2 to TRBJ2-7; weak D call: TRBD1 (6 bases). Germline lookup yields CDR1 SGHAT and CDR2 FQNNGV. V lost 4 bases, J lost 2 bases, and 9 bases lay in between. The CDR3 totals 13 residues. CDR3: CASSYGQTYEQYV. CDR3 nucleotides: TGTGCCAGCAGCTACGGACAGACCTACGAGCAGTACGTC.

The J gene is TRBJ2-1, the V gene TRBV5-1, with TRBD1 identical over 8 bases. V shed 4 bases and J 5 bases; nucleotides not matched to a gene: 5. Germline CDR1 is SGHRS and CDR2 is YFSETQ. CDR3 size: 14 residues. The CDR3 nucleotides read TGCGCCAGCAGCGTGGGACAGGTCAACAATGAGCAGTTCTTC. This translates into CASSVGQVNNEQFF.

This chain uses TRBV15 with TRBJ1-2; D ambiguous. There are 16 residues in the CDR3. The ends were cut back, 0 bases at V and 0 bases at J, with 11 bases in the middle. CDR1 and CDR2 (germline): LNHNV, YYDKDF (reference sequence). For the CDR3, the DNA is TGTGCCACCAGCAGAGATAGCGACCTGACTAACTATGGCTACACCTTC. It specifies CATSRDSDLTNYGYTF. The full variable domain, completed using reference TRBV15 and TRBJ1-2, is DAMVIQNPRYQVTQFGKPVTLSCSQTLNHNVMYWYQQKSSQAPKLLFHYYDKDFNNEADTPDNFQSRRPNTSFCFLDIRSPGLGDTAMYLCATSRDSDLTNYGYTFGSGTRLTVV.

The J gene is TRBJ1-5, the V gene TRBV7-9, with 8 bases that match TRBD1. V gave up 5 bases and J gave up 4 bases; unmatched junction bases: 4. Germline CDR1 is SEHNR and CDR2 is FQNEAQ (reference sequence). The CDR3 covers 14 residues. In nucleotides, the CDR3 is TGTGCCAGCAGCCGCGGGACAGGTAATCAGCCCCAGCATTTT. Amino acids: CASSRGTGNQPQHF.